The 26 T cell receptor beta chains in this list originate from one sample, sequenced in a study of blood T cell repertoires in COVID-19. The protocol was immunoSEQ multiplex PCR, while the TCRdb copy is restricted to in-frame clones and leaves out a portion. The repertoire includes about 400,000 clones, about 86% of them detected once, and 10% sits in the top ten. What was sequenced was PBMCs or T cells enriched from blood (not recorded which). The receptors were sampled from a woman aged 45-60 years who had recovered from COVID-19.

The chain uses TRBV9 and TRBJ1-3; possible D gene TRBD1, 5 bases. Germline-derived CDR1 and CDR2 are SGDLS and YYNGEE. The CDR3 is 17 residues long. Between the trimmed V and J ends, which lost 2 bases and 2 bases, there was a span of 17 bases. The chain's CDR3 is CASSVQGILVPGNTIYF. CDR3 coding DNA: TGTGCCAGCAGCGTTCAGGGTATTCTGGTCCCTGGAAACACCATATATTTT. Filled out from reference TRBV9 and TRBJ1-3, the complete variable domain reads DSGVTQTPKHLITATGQRVTLRCSPRSGDLSVYWYQQSLDQGLQFLIQYYNGEERAKGNILERFSAQQFPDLHSELNLSSLELGDSALYFCASSVQGILVPGNTIYFGEGSWLTVV.

The chain employs TRBV19 and TRBJ2-5; weak D call: TRBD2 (6 bases). Germline V CDR1 and CDR2: LNHDA, SQIVND (reference sequence). This CDR3 contains 15 residues. V was clipped by 8 bases and J by 2 bases, with 18 bases between them. CDR3 residues: CASSRGGAGQETQYF. CDR3 nucleotide sequence: TGTGCCAGTTCGCGAGGAGGCGCGGGGCAAGAGACCCAGTACTTC.

CDR3 in amino acids: CASSGSDYGYTF. In DNA form, the CDR3 reads TGTGCCAGCAGCGGTTCCGACTATGGCTACACCTTC. The chain employs TRBV27 and TRBJ1-2; no definite D call. From germline, CDR1 is MNHEY and CDR2 SMNVEV (reference sequence). V dropped 6 bases and J dropped 3 bases, with 8 bases sitting between them. The CDR3 has 12 amino acids.

CDR3 bases: TGTGCCAGCGGGACAAACTGGGTCGGGGAGCTGTTTTTT. This encodes CASGTNWVGELFF. The chain joins TRBV19 to TRBJ2-2; D perhaps matches TRBD1 (6 bases). Germline lookup yields CDR1 LNHDA and CDR2 SQIVND (reference sequence). This CDR3 comprises 13 residues. V lost 9 bases, J lost 7 bases, and 15 bases lay in between.

The rearrangement links TRBV27 to TRBJ2-7; the D gene is possibly TRBD1 (5 bases). This CDR3 contains 15 residues. Germline CDR1 reads MNHEY; CDR2 reads SMNVEV (reference sequence). V was cut by 2 bases and J by 5 bases, with 16 bases left in between. CDR3 coding DNA: TGTGCCAGCAGTTTAGGCGGCAGGGAACGCGACGAGCAGTACTTC. Protein: CASSLGGRERDEQYF.

The chain employs TRBV21-1 and TRBJ1-4. TRBV21-1 is shown as a pseudogene. This CDR3 contains 15 residues. The CDR3 DNA sequence: TGTGCCAGCAGCAAAGCAGCGGCAACTAATGAAAAACTGTTTTTT. Amino acid sequence: CASSKAAATNEKLFF.

A few counts support this clone. The chain has TRBV9 and TRBJ1-4; no reliable D call. The CDR3 sequence is 12 residues long. V lost 4 bases to trimming and J lost 7 bases, with 8 bases between them. Germline CDR1 reads SGDLS; CDR2 reads YYNGEE. For the CDR3, the DNA is TGTGCCAGCAGCCCTTTCGGTGAAAAACTGTTTTTT. Protein sequence: CASSPFGEKLFF.

The V gene is TRBV27, the J gene TRBJ2-1, with TRBD2 matching 7 bases. Germline V lookup: CDR1 MNHEY, CDR2 SMNVEV (reference sequence). Trimming at V came to 6 bases and at J to 5 bases, leaving 7 bases not matched to a gene. The CDR3 sequence is 14 residues long. For the CDR3, the DNA is TGTGCCAGCAGCCCTGGACTAGTGCACAATGAGCAGTTCTTC. Translation: CASSPGLVHNEQFF.

The chain is built from TRBV30 and TRBJ1-2; tentative D call: TRBD1 (5 bases). Germline V gene lookup returns CDR1 GTSNPN and CDR2 SVGIG (reference sequence). Trimming shortened V by 0 bases and J by 4 bases, and 15 bases separated the two germline ends. The CDR3 has 15 amino acids. This CDR3 is CAWSVGSGSAYGYTF. In DNA form, the CDR3 reads TGTGCCTGGAGTGTAGGGTCAGGGTCAGCCTATGGCTACACCTTC. The variable domain in full, completed from reference TRBV30 and TRBJ1-2, reads SQTIHQWPATLVQPVGSPLSLECTVEGTSNPNLYWYRQAAGRGLQLLFYSVGIGQISSEVPQNLSASRPQDRQFILSSKKLLLSDSGFYLCAWSVGSGSAYGYTFGSGTRLTVV.

The chain couples TRBV6-5 to TRBJ1-2; 7 nucleotides agree with TRBD1. The CDR3 is 14 residues long. V was clipped by 2 bases and J by 6 bases; unmatched bases: 6. CDR1 is MNHEY and CDR2 is SVGAGI in the germline V gene. The CDR3 protein is CASSYRGDSDGYTF. CDR3 DNA sequence: TGTGCCAGCAGTTACCGCGGGGACAGCGATGGCTACACCTTC.

This clone has only one observation. The V gene is TRBV15, the J gene TRBJ1-5; 9 bases fit TRBD1. Trimming at V came to 8 bases and at J to 6 bases, leaving 8 bases not matched to a gene. The length of the CDR3 is 14 residues. CDR1 is LNHNV and CDR2 is YYDKDF in the germline V gene (reference sequence). The CDR3 bases are TGTGCCACCGGTGGGGACAGGGTAGGTCAGCCCCAGCATTTT. Its translation: CATGGDRVGQPQHF.

This chain uses TRBV2 with TRBJ1-2; no firm D call. This CDR3 has 14 amino acids. Germline assignment: CDR1 SNHLY and CDR2 FYNNEI. Trimming removed 4 bases from V and 5 bases from J, with 14 bases in between. DNA of the CDR3: TGTGCCAGCAGTGTTGAGGTTACGAGTTATGGCTACACCTTC. Amino acid sequence: CASSVEVTSYGYTF.

V usage is TRBV5-5 and J usage is TRBJ2-7; 9 nucleotides match TRBD1. Germline V gene data show CDR1 as SGHKS and CDR2 as YYEKEE (reference sequence). J was trimmed by 1 base and V by 4 bases; bases with no gene match: 3. There are 14 residues in the CDR3. Here the CDR3 reads CASSHGQGSYEQYF. CDR3 sequence (DNA): TGTGCCAGCAGCCACGGACAGGGGTCCTACGAGCAGTACTTC.

This sequence joins TRBV24-1 and TRBJ2-3, with TRBD1 as a possible D gene (6 bases). V lost 4 bases and J lost 1, with 11 bases in between. The CDR3 consists of 15 residues. CDR1 and CDR2 (germline): KGHDR, SFDVKD. The CDR3 DNA sequence: TGTGCCACCAGTGACAGACAGGTACGCACAGATACGCAGTATTTT. Translating it yields CATSDRQVRTDTQYF.

The gene calls are TRBV4-3 and TRBJ1-1, with D unclear. The CDR3 contains 15 residues. Germline values: CDR1 LGHNA, CDR2 YSLEER. The ends were cut back, 2 bases at V and 3 bases at J, with 13 bases in the middle. CDR3 amino acids: CASSQNEAGYTEAFF. Written as DNA, the CDR3 is TGCGCCAGCAGCCAAAACGAAGCAGGATACACTGAAGCTTTCTTT.

In the case of this clone: The sample holds other DNA sequences that translate to the same CDR3. The chain has TRBV7-9 and TRBJ2-3, with a tentative D call TRBD2 (6 bases). The CDR3 sequence is 13 residues long. Germline V lookup: CDR1 SEHNR, CDR2 FQNEAQ (reference sequence). Trimming removed 3 bases at V and 3 bases at J, with 7 bases between. CDR3 region: CASSFGGTDTQYF. CDR3 coding DNA: TGTGCCAGCAGCTTTGGGGGGACAGATACGCAGTATTTT.

This clone occurred a few times. V usage is TRBV7-2 and J usage is TRBJ2-2; maybe TRBD1 (6 bases). The CDR3 sequence is 14 residues long. The germline V gene has CDR1 SGHTA and CDR2 FQGNSA. V lost 5 bases to trimming and J lost 2 bases, with 9 bases between them. This CDR3 reads CASSTDSNTGELFF. CDR3 nucleotide sequence: TGTGCCAGCAGCACGGACAGCAACACCGGGGAGCTGTTTTTT.

This rearrangement joins TRBV19 to TRBJ2-1, with TRBD2 identical over 7 bases. V was clipped by 5 bases and J by 1 base; unmatched bases: 8. CDR3 length: 16 amino acids. CDR1 and CDR2 from the germline V gene are LNHDA and SQIVND (reference sequence). The CDR3 DNA follows: TGTGCCAGTAGTTCGTTGGGTAGCGGGTCCTACAATGAGCAGTTCTTC. This sequence encodes CASSSLGSGSYNEQFF.

The V and J genes are TRBV4-1 and TRBJ1-3; a possible D gene is TRBD1 (5 bases). With 3 bases removed from V and 0 bases from J, the gap between germline ends came to 12 bases. The CDR3 covers 16 residues. Germline values: CDR1 MGHRA, CDR2 YSYEKL. This chain's CDR3 is CASSQEGRNSGNTIYF. The CDR3 DNA follows: TGCGCCAGCAGCCAGGAGGGGCGGAACTCTGGAAACACCATATATTTT.

This clone has just a few counts. The DNA for the CDR3 is TGTGCCAGCAGCTCACTAGGCGGAGGGCGCGAGCAGTACTTC. This codes for CASSSLGGGREQYF. The chain joins TRBV7-2 to TRBJ2-7; D perhaps matches TRBD2 (6 bases). This CDR3 has 14 residues. Germline V gives CDR1 SGHTA, CDR2 FQGNSA. V lost 4 bases to trimming and J lost 6 bases, with 16 bases between them.

J is TRBJ1-2 and V is TRBV3-1 (or the pseudogene TRBV3-2), with 8 positions matching TRBD1. From germline, CDR1 is LGHDT and CDR2 YNNKEL (reference sequence). The J segment lost 2 bases and the V segment lost 2 bases, leaving 10 bases of the junction unmatched. The CDR3 runs 17 residues. CDR3 sequence reads: CASSQFGRGLKNYGYTF. Written as DNA, the CDR3 is TGTGCCAGCAGCCAATTCGGCAGGGGGCTTAAGAACTATGGCTACACCTTC.

V is TRBV19 and J is TRBJ1-5, with 8 bases lining up with TRBD1. CDR1 and CDR2 (germline): LNHDA, SQIVND (reference sequence). V lost 3 bases, J lost 1 base, and 11 bases stayed unmatched. The CDR3 spans 18 residues. In DNA form, the CDR3 reads TGTGCCAGTAGTATTACCACGACAGGGGAGGGAAGCAATCAGCCCCAGCATTTT. It yields the protein CASSITTTGEGSNQPQHF.

The chain is built from TRBV27 and TRBJ1-1; D possibly corresponds to TRBD1 (6 bases). The ends were cut back, 0 bases at V and 0 bases at J, with 8 bases in the middle. This CDR3 is 15 amino acids long. Germline CDR1 MNHEY, CDR2 SMNVEV (reference sequence). CDR3 sequence (DNA): TGTGCCAGCAGTTTATCGCCAGGGGTGAACACTGAAGCTTTCTTT. Protein product: CASSLSPGVNTEAFF.

There are a few counts of this clone. V gene TRBV12-1 combines with J gene TRBJ1-2; the table's TRBD1 call for D was not verified on the DNA. TRBV12-1 is reported as a pseudogene. The CDR3 extends over 16 amino acids. The DNA of the CDR3 is TGTGCCAGCAGCTCGCCCCGGGACAGGGTTGAGGGTGGCTACACCTTC. Translating it yields CASSSPRDRVEGGYTF.

The chain has TRBV27 and TRBJ1-4; 7 bases are shared with TRBD1. V was pared by 6 bases and J by 8 bases, with 9 bases of the junction left unmatched. This CDR3 region has 14 residues. Germline values: CDR1 MNHEY, CDR2 SMNVEV (reference sequence). The DNA of the CDR3 is TGTGCCAGCAGGGGAACAGGGGTCGGGGAAAAACTGTTTTTT. Its protein product is CASRGTGVGEKLFF. The entire variable domain, with the rest obtained from reference TRBV27 and TRBJ1-4, is as follows: EAQVTQNPRYLITVTGKKLTVTCSQNMNHEYMSWYRQDPGLGLRQIYYSMNVEVTDKGDVPEGYKVSRKEKRNFPLILESPSPNQTSLYFCASRGTGVGEKLFFGSGTQLSVL.

This clone appeared a few times. The CDR3 loop reads CAWSTGTGDYNEQFF. CDR3 nucleotide sequence: TGTGCCTGGAGTACCGGGACAGGCGACTACAATGAGCAGTTCTTC. The rearrangement joins TRBV30 to TRBJ2-1, with 8 nucleotides matching TRBD1. This CDR3 has 15 residues. CDR1 and CDR2 (germline): GTSNPN, SVGIG (reference sequence). The V gene end was trimmed by 2 bases and the J gene end by 3 bases; junction bases not matched to a gene: 6.